The rows below give T cell receptor beta chains drawn from one sample of a study of Ad26.COV2.S vaccination and SARS-CoV-2 variants. Profiled with immunoSEQ multiplex PCR; TCRdb holds only in-frame clones, not every one. The sample carries some 420,000 clones, 88% recorded once. The specimen was peripheral blood, collected in a trial of Ad26.COV2.S vaccine versus placebo. These receptors originate from a person between 18 and 65 years old who received the Ad26.COV2.S COVID-19 vaccine or a placebo. Each CDR3 is given without its conserved first and last residue.

V	J	CDR3
TRBV7-6	TRBJ2-7	ASSLGRARGLEEQY
TRBV12-3/TRBV12-4	TRBJ1-1	ASSFGGDTEAF
TRBV4-3	TRBJ1-4	ASSQGTGPNEKLF
TRBV11-2	TRBJ2-3	ASSLVPLADASTDTQY
TRBV13	TRBJ2-3	ASSLVGGTTDTQY
TRBV6-2/TRBV6-3	TRBJ2-2	ASSYPGTGTGELF
TRBV27	TRBJ1-4	ASRAGGGEKLF
TRBV5-1	TRBJ2-1	ASSPQLAGGNNEQF
TRBV5-1	TRBJ2-5	ASSLEPGVQETQY
TRBV10-2	TRBJ2-5	ASSSGVMGDWETQY
TRBV18	TRBJ1-5	ASSRWDQPQH
TRBV11-2	TRBJ2-2	ASSLAFWGQGVSTGELF
TRBV5-4	TRBJ2-7	ASRLELSGVYEQY
TRBV12-3/TRBV12-4	TRBJ2-3	ASSLRDKQY
TRBV3-1/TRBV3-2	TRBJ1-5	ASSHLRDRGVDSNQPQH
TRBV11-1	TRBJ2-1	ASTELVQGDYNEQF
TRBV2	TRBJ2-1	ASRPSWTGVGNEQF
TRBV2	TRBJ2-6	ASSVSRGSGANVLT
TRBV28	TRBJ1-2	ASSHSLNYGYT
TRBV5-4	TRBJ2-5	ASSSKETQY
TRBV19	TRBJ1-2	ASSSRDRVLGGYT
TRBV5-8	TRBJ1-2	ASSLRRDANYGYT